The rows below give T cell receptor beta chains drawn from one sample of a study of neurological immune-mediated disorders. TCRdb recomputed calls from the 5' RACE reads with MiXCR, one row per CDR3 protein. Of some 28,000 distinct CDR3 sequences listed, about 6.9% are singletons. Sequenced: PBMCs. The receptors shown here come from a woman in her fifties or sixties in good health. Both conserved end residues are part of each CDR3. D genes are given only for firm matches. The listing skips clone size in some rows; elsewhere it reads once, few, many or a size class.

v_call: TRBV3-1; clone_size: many; j_call: TRBJ1-1; d_call: NA; cdr3_nt: TGTGCCAGCAGCCAGGAATACACTGAAGCTTTCTTT; cdr3_aa: CASSQEYTEAFF
v_call: TRBV11-1; clone_size: once; j_call: TRBJ1-1; d_call: TRBD1; cdr3_nt: TGTGCCAGCAGTTTAGAAAGGGGGCCATCTGAAGCTTTCTTT; cdr3_aa: CASSLERGPSEAFF
v_call: TRBV5-6; clone_size: medium-sized; j_call: TRBJ1-2; d_call: TRBD1; cdr3_nt: TGTGCCAGCAGCTGGGGTCCCGGGACAGGGAAGAGTAACTATGGCTACACCTTC; cdr3_aa: CASSWGPGTGKSNYGYTF
v_call: TRBV7-9; clone_size: many; j_call: TRBJ1-5; d_call: NA; cdr3_nt: TGTGCCAGCAGTCCAGCTCGGGGGATCAATCAGCCCCAGCATTTT; cdr3_aa: CASSPARGINQPQHF
v_call: TRBV12-3/TRBV12-4; clone_size: NA; j_call: TRBJ2-1; d_call: TRBD2; cdr3_nt: TGTGCCAGCAGTCGGGGACTAGCGGTGTACAATGAGCAGTTCTTC; cdr3_aa: CASSRGLAVYNEQFF
v_call: TRBV5-6; clone_size: many; j_call: TRBJ2-5; d_call: TRBD1; cdr3_nt: TGTGCCAGCAGCCCGAGGGGGCAACCGGCGGCCCAGTACTTC; cdr3_aa: CASSPRGQPAAQYF
v_call: TRBV7-2; clone_size: many; j_call: TRBJ2-3; d_call: NA; cdr3_nt: TGTGCCAGCAGCCCTCCGGGGTTTCGTACGCAGTATTTT; cdr3_aa: CASSPPGFRTQYF
v_call: TRBV7-2; clone_size: many; j_call: TRBJ2-3; d_call: TRBD2; cdr3_nt: TGTGCCAGCAGCTTACAAGCGGGAGGGCCGGGGAATACGCAGTATTTT; cdr3_aa: CASSLQAGGPGNTQYF
v_call: TRBV20-1; clone_size: many; j_call: TRBJ1-5; d_call: TRBD1; cdr3_nt: TGCAGTGCTAGAGAGGACAGGGGAGGCCAGCCCCAGCATTTT; cdr3_aa: CSAREDRGGQPQHF
v_call: TRBV5-1; clone_size: many; j_call: TRBJ2-5; d_call: NA; cdr3_nt: TGCGCCAGCAGCCTGCCACCGACAGGCCCCGCGACCCAGTACTTC; cdr3_aa: CASSLPPTGPATQYF
v_call: TRBV10-3; clone_size: medium-sized; j_call: TRBJ1-6; d_call: TRBD1; cdr3_nt: TGTGCCATCACCGCCGGGACAGGGCGTAATTCACCCCTCCACTTT; cdr3_aa: CAITAGTGRNSPLHF
v_call: TRBV5-5; clone_size: many; j_call: TRBJ1-4; d_call: TRBD1; cdr3_nt: TGTGCCAGCAGCTCGACAGGGGTTGGTGAAAAACTGTTTTTT; cdr3_aa: CASSSTGVGEKLFF
v_call: TRBV6-5; clone_size: many; j_call: TRBJ2-5; d_call: NA; cdr3_nt: TGTGCCAGCAGTTACTCGATGGGAGGAGGGGGACTTCAAGAGACCCAGTACTTC; cdr3_aa: CASSYSMGGGGLQETQYF
v_call: TRBV11-2; clone_size: many; j_call: TRBJ1-2; d_call: NA; cdr3_nt: TGTGCCAGCAGCACAGGCAGAAACAACTATGGCTACACCTTC; cdr3_aa: CASSTGRNNYGYTF
v_call: TRBV27; clone_size: many; j_call: TRBJ2-1; d_call: NA; cdr3_nt: TGTGCCAGCACCCCGCGGATGTCGTCCTACAATGAGCAGTTCTTC; cdr3_aa: CASTPRMSSYNEQFF
v_call: TRBV28; clone_size: medium-sized; j_call: TRBJ2-7; d_call: TRBD2; cdr3_nt: TGTGCCAGCAGTTTATCTGGCTCGGCTAGCGGGGGGTCCCCCTACGAGCAGTACTTC; cdr3_aa: CASSLSGSASGGSPYEQYF
v_call: TRBV6-6; clone_size: few; j_call: TRBJ2-2; d_call: TRBD1; cdr3_nt: TGTGCCAGCAGACCGGGACAGACGAACACCGGGGAGCTGTTTTTT; cdr3_aa: CASRPGQTNTGELFF
v_call: TRBV12-3/TRBV12-4; clone_size: many; j_call: TRBJ2-7; d_call: TRBD1; cdr3_nt: TGTGCCAGCAGTTCACGGGACAGGGGTTTCGACGAGCAGTACTTC; cdr3_aa: CASSSRDRGFDEQYF
v_call: TRBV25-1; clone_size: many; j_call: TRBJ1-3; d_call: NA; cdr3_nt: TGTGCCACCCAGGATAGGGCTGGAAACACCATATATTTT; cdr3_aa: CATQDRAGNTIYF
v_call: TRBV5-1; clone_size: many; j_call: TRBJ2-1; d_call: NA; cdr3_nt: TGCGCCAGCAGCTTGACAGGGAAGGCAAACAATGAGCAGTTCTTC; cdr3_aa: CASSLTGKANNEQFF
v_call: TRBV5-1; clone_size: medium-sized; j_call: TRBJ2-3; d_call: TRBD1; cdr3_nt: TGCGCCAGCAGCACCGGACAGGGGTTTGATACGCAGTATTTT; cdr3_aa: CASSTGQGFDTQYF
v_call: TRBV7-2; clone_size: many; j_call: TRBJ2-1; d_call: NA; cdr3_nt: TGTGCCAGCAGCTTAGACTGGTTGGGGGGACAGTTCTTC; cdr3_aa: CASSLDWLGGQFF
v_call: TRBV20-1; clone_size: many; j_call: TRBJ2-4; d_call: NA; cdr3_nt: TGCAGTACGGCAGGCAGAGAAAACATTCAGTACTTC; cdr3_aa: CSTAGRENIQYF
v_call: TRBV20-1; clone_size: many; j_call: TRBJ2-7; d_call: TRBD1; cdr3_nt: TGCAGTGCAACGTCCGGACAGGGGGCTGGTTACGAGCAGTACTTC; cdr3_aa: CSATSGQGAGYEQYF
v_call: TRBV10-3; clone_size: many; j_call: TRBJ1-1; d_call: NA; cdr3_nt: TGTGCCATCAGTGGGGGCACTGAAGCTTTCTTT; cdr3_aa: CAISGGTEAFF
v_call: TRBV7-2; clone_size: many; j_call: TRBJ1-4; d_call: TRBD1; cdr3_nt: TGTGCCAGCAGCTTATCTGGCAGGGGGCGGTTGGCGGCTAATGAAAAACTGTTTTTT; cdr3_aa: CASSLSGRGRLAANEKLFF
v_call: TRBV2; clone_size: many; j_call: TRBJ1-6; d_call: NA; cdr3_nt: TGTGCCAGCAGTGGAGACCAGGGTTCACCCCTCCACTTT; cdr3_aa: CASSGDQGSPLHF
v_call: TRBV20-1; clone_size: many; j_call: TRBJ2-1; d_call: NA; cdr3_nt: TGCAGTGCTGCGCCAGGACTGTACAATGAGCAGTTCTTC; cdr3_aa: CSAAPGLYNEQFF
v_call: TRBV2; clone_size: NA; j_call: TRBJ2-1; d_call: TRBD2; cdr3_nt: TGTGCCAGCAGCCACGGACTAGCGGGAGGACCAATTAATGAGCAGTTCTTC; cdr3_aa: CASSHGLAGGPINEQFF
v_call: TRBV20-1; clone_size: many; j_call: TRBJ2-3; d_call: NA; cdr3_nt: TGCAGTGCTAGAGACACAGATACGCAGTATTTT; cdr3_aa: CSARDTDTQYF
v_call: TRBV5-1; clone_size: many; j_call: TRBJ2-6; d_call: NA; cdr3_nt: TGCGCCAGCAGCTTGGACGGTAGGGGCCCAGGGGCCAACGTCCTGACTTTC; cdr3_aa: CASSLDGRGPGANVLTF
v_call: TRBV24-1; clone_size: many; j_call: TRBJ1-5; d_call: NA; cdr3_nt: TGTGCCACCAGCCAGGAGGGCCTAAATCAGCCCCAGCATTTT; cdr3_aa: CATSQEGLNQPQHF
v_call: TRBV10-2; clone_size: NA; j_call: TRBJ2-3; d_call: TRBD2; cdr3_nt: TGCGCCAGCTCACAAGCGGGGGGTAAAGATACGCAGTATTTT; cdr3_aa: CASSQAGGKDTQYF
v_call: TRBV7-9; clone_size: many; j_call: TRBJ1-2; d_call: NA; cdr3_nt: TGTGCCAGCAGCATTGGACAGTACCTCTATGGCTACACCTTC; cdr3_aa: CASSIGQYLYGYTF
v_call: TRBV29-1; clone_size: many; j_call: TRBJ2-7; d_call: NA; cdr3_nt: TGCAGCGTTTATTATGGCTACGAGCAGTACTTC; cdr3_aa: CSVYYGYEQYF
v_call: TRBV5-1; clone_size: NA; j_call: TRBJ2-1; d_call: TRBD2; cdr3_nt: TGCGCCAGCAGCTTGGCCCTATCCTCGGGGGGGGTAAACAATGAGCAGTTCTTC; cdr3_aa: CASSLALSSGGVNNEQFF
v_call: TRBV28; clone_size: many; j_call: TRBJ2-7; d_call: NA; cdr3_nt: TGTGCCAGCAGCGGGGGACCCTCCTACGAGCAGTACTTC; cdr3_aa: CASSGGPSYEQYF